Below, one T cell receptor (beta chain) is given with its context. Antigen unknown. Researchers defined stable Graves' hyperthyroidism as no ophthalmopathy progression within 18 months. Used for diagnoses were clinical symptoms, serum thyroxine and TRAb, thyroid ultrasound and orbital computed tomography. This specimen comes from a study of T cells in Graves' hyperthyroidism and ophthalmopathy. The study, taken as a whole, reports: Ophthalmopathy got predicted by the model a median around six months before its onset. Also found in blood were most expanded thyroid clonotypes above 0.001.

The CDR3 runs to 12 residues. Looked up from germline, CDR1 is MGHDK and CDR2 is SYGVNS. V lost 8 bases to trimming and J lost 0 bases, with 7 bases between them. TCR beta CDR3 regions were amplified from RNA. RT-PCR in the first round (using the HTBI primer set) targeted the TCR CDR3. TCRdb re-analysed the multiplex PCR reads in MiXCR, keeping a single row per CDR3 protein. Among about 560,000 distinct CDR3 sequences listed, around 45% were seen once. The sample was peripheral blood or thyroid tissue (not recorded which). The source is a woman aged 18 to 35 with Graves' hyperthyroidism. The chain joins TRBV25-1 to TRBJ2-5, with D possibly being TRBD1 (6 bases). This chain's CDR3 is CASGQHQETQYF. The CDR3 DNA sequence: TGTGCCAGCGGACAGCACCAAGAGACCCAGTACTTC. The whole variable domain, filled in from reference TRBV25-1 and TRBJ2-5, reads EADIYQTPRYLVIGTGKKITLECSQTMGHDKMYWYQQDPGMELHLIHYSYGVNSTEKGDLSSESTVSRIRTEHFPLTLESARPSHTSQYLCASGQHQETQYFGPGTRLLVL.